This T cell receptor (beta chain) was captured by sequencing in a study of Graves' ophthalmopathy and Graves' hyperthyroidism (dated by TCRdb to the late 2010s). General notes on the study: Peripheral blood was collected before any treatment was given, at the time of initial diagnosis. TCR beta repertoire signatures were used to distinguish Graves' ophthalmopathy from Graves' hyperthyroidism and to predict progression to ophthalmopathy. In total, around 130 blood samples were TCR-sequenced: around 42 ophthalmopathy, some 75 hyperthyroidism and some 17 hyperthyroidism-to-ophthalmopathy patients. An independent validation cohort comprised under 20 hyperthyroidism patients and 15 to 17 patients who later progressed from hyperthyroidism to ophthalmopathy. The 95 to 100 discovery patients were randomly divided into training and test sets at a 7:3 ratio. To explore V-J signatures that separate ophthalmopathy from hyperthyroidism, a discovery set of about a hundred patients was enrolled, consisting of more than 40 with ophthalmopathy and approximately 57 with stable hyperthyroidism. In more than five hyperthyroidism patients, T-cell repertoires of thyroid tissue and blood were compared. Once sampling was done, hyperthyroidism patients were given methimazole at a starting dose of 30 mg daily, while ophthalmopathy patients were given high-dose intravenous methylprednisolone. Overall results and qualifications from the work: Ophthalmopathy was separated from stable hyperthyroidism by the 13-signature model with 85% to 90% sensitivity and less than 82% specificity in cross-validation and with 80%/75% in the test set. In validation, the model predicted ophthalmopathy progression with about 71% sensitivity and 72.22% specificity; fewer than 15 predicted patients were CT-confirmed with GO in a median of 6.5 months. Among expanded thyroid clonotypes with frequency above 0.001, most also showed up in blood, which suggests that blood repertoires may reflect the thyroid immune response. No statistical method was used to predetermine the sample size, and group allocation was not hidden from the investigators.

At least ten counts were recorded for this clonotype. Its antigen has not been determined. A read error may account for a junction end that differs from germline. Ophthalmopathy patients had moderately to severely active disease, Clinical Activity Score of at least 3, NOSPECS grade of at least 4, and disease duration under 3 months. Patients were excluded if they had other autoimmune diseases, uncontrolled infections, pregnancy or lactation. Diagnosis relied on clinical symptoms, serum thyroxine, TRAb, thyroid ultrasound and orbital computed tomography. PBMCs were isolated from about 10 ml of fresh peripheral blood by Ficoll-Paque density gradient centrifugation. Total RNA was extracted using Trizol reagent, and RNA quality was checked on an Agilent 2100 Bioanalyzer. For repertoire sequencing, TCR beta CDR3 regions were amplified from RNA transcripts. A first-round RT-PCR used HTBI primers with the Qiagen OneStep RT-PCR kit, followed by a second-round multiplex PCR, size selection and purification. Libraries were sequenced paired-end with 100 bp reads on an Illumina HiSeq2000. As for how the authors treated the data: SOAPnuke was used to process the reads, throwing out any read that had adapters, had uncalled bases, had a mean Phred below 15, or lacked an exact constant-primer or identifier match. High-quality paired reads were merged with COPE v1.2.5. Clonotypes were defined as unique nucleotide sequences and were aligned to IMGT TRB V, D and J references using MiTCR v1.1. The analysis was limited to V-J combinations with a frequency above 0.0001, which together covered 99.2% of repertoires. For each V-J combination, a TCR clonal expansion and chaos score was defined as F50 clonal expansion divided by the chaos observed in the TCRdist matrix. Features were reduced by Welch's t-statistics and random forest to around 14 V-J combinations, which fed a naive Bayes classifier. The Morisita-Horn index was used to measure how similar the thyroid and blood repertoires were. TCRdb reprocessed the public reads (quality trimming at Q25 with fastp, clone calling with MiXCR) and kept in-frame beta chains. Duplicate CDR3 protein sequences are folded into a single record with the most common DNA and genes. The V and J calls were not made by the authors but by TCRdb's processing. In all, the sample holds under 200,000 distinct CDR3 sequences, and over 35% of those were seen once. 4.5% to 6% of the sample is in the top ten clones.

The clonotype originates from a woman aged 40 to 50 with Graves' ophthalmopathy. Donor details come from another sample of the same person, matched by shared clones. The material sequenced was peripheral blood.

The DNA is as follows: TGTGCCAGCGGCCAATCCGGGACAGCGAAGACGGAGACCCAGTACTTC. Its protein product is CASGQSGTAKTETQYF. The rearranged segments are TRBV4-2 and TRBJ2-5; TRBD1 lines up with 7 middle nucleotides. The germline V gene supplies CDR1 LGHNA and CDR2 YNFKEQ. The CDR3, cysteine through phenylalanine, is 16 amino acids long. Solely the CDR3 DNA is kept, with 48 bases framed from the first base.